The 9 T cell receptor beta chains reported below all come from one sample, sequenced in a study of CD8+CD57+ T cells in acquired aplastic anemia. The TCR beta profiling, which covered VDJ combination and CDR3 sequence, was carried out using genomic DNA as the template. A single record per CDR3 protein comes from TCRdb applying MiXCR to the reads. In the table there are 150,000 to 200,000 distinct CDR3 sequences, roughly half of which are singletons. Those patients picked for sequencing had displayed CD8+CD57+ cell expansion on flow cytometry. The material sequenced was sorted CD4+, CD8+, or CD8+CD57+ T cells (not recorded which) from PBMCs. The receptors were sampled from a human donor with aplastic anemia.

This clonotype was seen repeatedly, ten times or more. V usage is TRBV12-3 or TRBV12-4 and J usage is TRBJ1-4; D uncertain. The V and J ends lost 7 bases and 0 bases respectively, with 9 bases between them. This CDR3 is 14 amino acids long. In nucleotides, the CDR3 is TGTGCCAGCAAACAAACAACAACTAATGAAAAACTGTTTTTT. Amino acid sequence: CASKQTTTNEKLFF.

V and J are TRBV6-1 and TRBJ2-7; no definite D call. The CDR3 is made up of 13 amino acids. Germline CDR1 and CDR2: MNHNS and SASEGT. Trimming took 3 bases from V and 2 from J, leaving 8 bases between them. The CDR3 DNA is TGTGCCAGCAGTGATATCGTTCCCTACGAGCAGTACTTC. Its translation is CASSDIVPYEQYF.

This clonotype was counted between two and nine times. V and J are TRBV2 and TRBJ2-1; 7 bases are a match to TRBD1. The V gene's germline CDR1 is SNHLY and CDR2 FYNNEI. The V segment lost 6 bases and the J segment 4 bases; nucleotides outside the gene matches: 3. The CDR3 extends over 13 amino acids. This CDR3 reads CASRGDRYNEQFF. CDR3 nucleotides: TGTGCCAGCAGGGGGGACAGATACAATGAGCAGTTCTTC.

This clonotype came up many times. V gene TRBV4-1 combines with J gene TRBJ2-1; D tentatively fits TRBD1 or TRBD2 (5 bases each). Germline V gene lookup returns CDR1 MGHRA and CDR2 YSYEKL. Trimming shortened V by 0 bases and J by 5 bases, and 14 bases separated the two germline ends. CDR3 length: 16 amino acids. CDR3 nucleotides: TGCGCCAGCAGCCAAGATGGGGCTAGCTTGAACAATGAGCAGTTCTTC. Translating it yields CASSQDGASLNNEQFF.

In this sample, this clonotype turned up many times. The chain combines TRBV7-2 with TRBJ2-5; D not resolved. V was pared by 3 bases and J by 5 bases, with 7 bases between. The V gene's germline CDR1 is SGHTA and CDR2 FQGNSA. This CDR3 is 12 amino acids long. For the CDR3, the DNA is TGTGCCAGCAGCTTTTACGCGGAGACCCAGTACTTC. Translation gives CASSFYAETQYF.

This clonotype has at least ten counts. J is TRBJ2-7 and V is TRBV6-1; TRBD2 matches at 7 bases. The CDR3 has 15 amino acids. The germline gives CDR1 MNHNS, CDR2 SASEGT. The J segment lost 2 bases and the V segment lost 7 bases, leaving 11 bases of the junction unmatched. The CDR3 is CASTHPPAGAYEQYF. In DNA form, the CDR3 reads TGTGCCAGCACCCACCCTCCGGCGGGGGCCTACGAGCAGTACTTC.

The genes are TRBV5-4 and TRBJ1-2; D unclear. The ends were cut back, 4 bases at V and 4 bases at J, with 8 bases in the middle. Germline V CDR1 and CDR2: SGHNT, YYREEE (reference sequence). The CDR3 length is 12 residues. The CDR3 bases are TGTGCCAGCAGCCTCTGGGGCTATGGCTACACCTTC. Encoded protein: CASSLWGYGYTF. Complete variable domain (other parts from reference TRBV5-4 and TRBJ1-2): ETGVTQSPTHLIKTRGQQVTLRCSSQSGHNTVSWYQQALGQGPQFIFQYYREEENGRGNFPPRFSGLQFPNYSSELNVNALELDDSALYLCASSLWGYGYTFGSGTRLTVV.

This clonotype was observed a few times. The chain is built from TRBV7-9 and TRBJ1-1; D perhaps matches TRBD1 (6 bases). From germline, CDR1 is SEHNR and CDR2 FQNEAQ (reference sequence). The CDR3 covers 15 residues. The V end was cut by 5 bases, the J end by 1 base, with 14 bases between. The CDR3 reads CASSPPTGSNTEAFF. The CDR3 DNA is TGTGCCAGCAGCCCACCCACAGGGTCGAACACTGAAGCTTTCTTT. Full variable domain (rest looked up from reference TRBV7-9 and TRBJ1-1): DTGVSQNPRHKITKRGQNVTFRCDPISEHNRLYWYRQTLGQGPEFLTYFQNEAQLEKSRLLSDRFSAERPKGSFSTLEIQRTEQGDSAMYLCASSPPTGSNTEAFFGQGTRLTVV.

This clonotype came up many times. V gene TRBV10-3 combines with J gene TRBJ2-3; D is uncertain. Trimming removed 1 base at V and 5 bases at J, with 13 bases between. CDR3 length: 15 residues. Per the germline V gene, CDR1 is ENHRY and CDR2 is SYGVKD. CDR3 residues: CAISELGSGQDTQYF. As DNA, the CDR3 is TGTGCCATCAGTGAGTTGGGGTCCGGTCAAGATACGCAGTATTTT.